The 17 T cell receptor beta chains in this list originate from one sample, sequenced in a study of cytomegalovirus exposure and HLA in healthy donors. PCR employed 60 Vbeta and 13 Jbeta primers. TCRdb keeps only in-frame clones here, not all; method: immunoSEQ multiplex PCR. This sample has approximately 68,000 clones, with about 75% found just once. Sequencing input: PBMCs. The source is a woman aged 25 to 39 in good health and CMV-seropositive.

The chain employs TRBV27 and TRBJ2-7, with TRBD1 as a possible D gene (6 bases). Germline assignment: CDR1 MNHEY and CDR2 SMNVEV (reference sequence). The CDR3 has 13 amino acids. The V end lost 5 bases, the J end lost 2 bases, and 10 bases lay between the germline ends. The CDR3 loop reads CASSPTGPYEQYF. The DNA for the CDR3 is TGTGCCAGCAGTCCGACAGGCCCCTACGAGCAGTACTTC.

This clone was detected once. This CDR3 reads CASSQAWSTEAFF. For the CDR3, the DNA is TGTGCCAGCAGCCAAGCCTGGTCAACTGAAGCTTTCTTT. The V and J genes are TRBV7-2 and TRBJ1-1, with D unclear. Germline V gives CDR1 SGHTA, CDR2 FQGNSA. V shed 5 bases and J shed 5 bases, with 12 bases lying between them. The CDR3 spans 13 residues.

This clone is a singleton in its sample. The gene calls are TRBV9 and TRBJ2-7; 10 bases line up with TRBD2. The CDR3 has 14 residues. Germline V gene lookup returns CDR1 SGDLS and CDR2 YYNGEE. V gave up 4 bases and J gave up 1 base; unmatched junction bases: 2. In DNA, the CDR3 is TGTGCCAGCAGCAGCGGGAGGGCTTCCTACGAGCAGTACTTC. Its protein is CASSSGRASYEQYF.

This clone was seen only once. This chain connects TRBV9 to TRBJ1-1; D remains ambiguous. CDR3 length equals 14 residues. The germline V and J ends were trimmed by 0 bases and 1 base, with 7 bases remaining between them. Looked up from germline, CDR1 is SGDLS and CDR2 is YYNGEE. CDR3 coding DNA: TGTGCCAGCAGCGTAGCAGGAGGGAACACTGAAGCTTTCTTT. It translates to CASSVAGGNTEAFF.

This clone has only a few counts. V is TRBV10-2 and J is TRBJ1-3; D gene unclear. The CDR3 extends over 15 amino acids. Germline CDR1 and CDR2: WSHSY and SAAADI. The germline V and J ends were trimmed by 2 bases and 3 bases, with 11 bases remaining between them. The CDR3, as DNA: TGCGCCAGCAGTGAGATTACGGGGAATGGAAACACCATATATTTT. It is translated as CASSEITGNGNTIYF.

J is TRBJ1-2 and V is TRBV5-1, with D maybe TRBD1 (5 bases). V was pared by 0 bases and J by 0 bases, with 12 bases between. The germline V gene has CDR1 SGHRS and CDR2 YFSETQ. The CDR3 totals 16 residues. The CDR3 sequence: CASSLEGVPTNYGYTF. CDR3 sequence (DNA): TGCGCCAGCAGCTTGGAAGGGGTCCCAACTAACTATGGCTACACCTTC.

This sequence joins TRBV28 and TRBJ1-2; D may be TRBD1 (6 bases). There are 14 residues in the CDR3. Trimming shortened V by 5 bases and J by 4 bases, and 14 bases separated the two germline ends. Germline-derived CDR1 and CDR2 are MDHEN and SYDVKM. The CDR3 loop reads CASSLRQAPYGYTF. The CDR3 coding sequence is TGTGCCAGCAGTCTCCGACAGGCGCCCTATGGCTACACCTTC.

This clone appeared once. V is TRBV28 and J is TRBJ2-7; 7 nucleotides agree with TRBD1. V trimming: 5 bases; J trimming: 4 bases; junction bases outside the gene matches: 11. The CDR3 runs to 15 residues. Germline CDR1 MDHEN, CDR2 SYDVKM. The CDR3 nucleotides are TGTGCCAGCAGTCCCGGGACAGCAAACCTATACGAGCAGTACTTC. Its translation is CASSPGTANLYEQYF. Full variable domain (remainder filled in from reference TRBV28 and TRBJ2-7): DVKVTQSSRYLVKRTGEKVFLECVQDMDHENMFWYRQDPGLGLRLIYFSYDVKMKEKGDIPEGYSVSREKKERFSLILESASTNQTSMYLCASSPGTANLYEQYFGPGTRLTVT.

Turning to this clone: The CDR3 does not close with the conserved phenylalanine or tryptophan, likely indicating a read error. No DNA is shown, since the ends of the CDR3 on it are uncertain; the CDR3 is the one TCRdb lists. This chain links TRBV15 with TRBJ2-7; TRBD2 is the table's D call, not checked against the DNA. Termini included, the CDR3 measures 12 amino acids. Germline CDR1 is LNHNV and CDR2 is YYDKDF (reference sequence). The CDR3 is CATSTPYLAPRS.

V is TRBV29-1 and J is TRBJ1-2; a weak D match, TRBD1 (6 bases). With 7 bases removed from V and 9 bases from J, the gap between germline ends came to 24 bases. Germline V gene data show CDR1 as SQVTM and CDR2 as ANQGSEA. This CDR3 is built from 14 residues. The CDR3 DNA reads as TGCAGCGCCGATCTTAAACAGGGTTCCAGGAGCTACACCTTC. Translating it yields CSADLKQGSRSYTF. The variable domain in full, with the rest retrieved from reference TRBV29-1 and TRBJ1-2, is SAVISQKPSRDICQRGTSLTIQCQVDSQVTMMFWYRQQPGQSLTLIATANQGSEATYESGFVIDKFPISRPNLTFSTLTVSNMSPEDSSIYLCSADLKQGSRSYTFGSGTRLTVV.

V is TRBV13 and J is TRBJ1-2, with 7 bases matching TRBD1. With V trimmed by 3 bases and J by 7 bases, 2 bases remained unmatched. Germline V gene sequence: CDR1 PRHDT, CDR2 FYEKMQ (reference sequence). The CDR3 runs to 12 residues. The CDR3 sequence is CASSLTGRGYTF. The CDR3 DNA reads as TGTGCCAGCAGCTTGACAGGGCGTGGCTACACCTTC.

Here the CDR3 reads CASSSEQGSWYEQYF. The CDR3 coding sequence is TGTGCCAGCAGCTCGGAACAGGGGAGTTGGTACGAGCAGTACTTC. The chain links TRBV11-2 to TRBJ2-7; 7 bases are shared with TRBD1. Per the germline V gene, CDR1 is SGHAT and CDR2 is FQNNGV. The CDR3 consists of 15 residues. Germline trimming cut 4 bases from V and 4 bases from J; bases unmatched to any gene: 10. The full variable domain, in which reference TRBV11-2 and TRBJ2-7 provide the parts outside the CDR3, is EAGVAQSPRYKIIEKRQSVAFWCNPISGHATLYWYQQILGQGPKLLIQFQNNGVVDDSQLPKDRFSAERLKGVDSTLKIQPAKLEDSAVYLCASSSEQGSWYEQYFGPGTRLTVT.

This clone was recorded once. This rearrangement joins TRBV10-1 to TRBJ1-6; D remains unclear. Trimming took 11 bases from V and 0 from J, leaving 14 bases between them. The CDR3 is made up of 15 amino acids. The V gene's germline CDR1 is WNHNN and CDR2 SYGVQD (reference sequence). CDR3 sequence (DNA): TGCGCCGTTGCGGCCCCGAGCTCCTATAATTCACCCCTCCACTTT. Residues: CAVAAPSSYNSPLHF.

The J gene is TRBJ1-2, the V gene TRBV7-2, with D unclear. The CDR3 loop spans 16 amino acids. Trimming removed 2 bases from V and 0 bases from J, with 13 bases in between. Germline CDR1 and CDR2: SGHTA and FQGNSA. CDR3 sequence reads: CASSLTPSVTNYGYTF. CDR3 DNA: TGTGCCAGCAGCTTAACCCCTTCAGTTACTAACTATGGCTACACCTTC.

This clone was seen more than once but under ten times. The CDR3, as DNA: TGTGCCAGCAGTGAATTGGACTCTGGCACAGATACGCAGTATTTT. Its protein is CASSELDSGTDTQYF. The rearrangement uses TRBV6-4 and TRBJ2-3; D might be TRBD2 (5 bases). The CDR3 runs to 15 residues. V gave up 3 bases and J gave up 1 base, with 11 bases separating them. Germline V gives CDR1 MRHNA, CDR2 SNTAGT.

The chain recombines TRBV25-1 with TRBJ1-2; possibly TRBD1 for D (6 bases). The CDR3 totals 12 residues. Trimming took 6 bases from V and 7 from J, leaving 12 bases between them. CDR1 and CDR2 from the germline V gene are MGHDK and SYGVNS. CDR3 sequence reads: CASSDVGAGYTF. CDR3 coding DNA: TGTGCCAGCAGCGATGTGGGGGCTGGCTACACCTTC.

This clone was observed a single time. The V call is TRBV5-1, the J call TRBJ2-1, with 16 bases identical to TRBD2. The germline V gene encodes CDR1 SGHRS and CDR2 YFSETQ. After removal of 3 bases from V and 7 bases from J, the junction contained 10 bases not matched to a gene. The CDR3 length is 18 residues. The CDR3 nucleotides are TGCGCCAGCAGCTGGTCCGGGACTAGCGGGAGGGCCGAGAATGAGCAGTTCTTC. Translating gives CASSWSGTSGRAENEQFF.